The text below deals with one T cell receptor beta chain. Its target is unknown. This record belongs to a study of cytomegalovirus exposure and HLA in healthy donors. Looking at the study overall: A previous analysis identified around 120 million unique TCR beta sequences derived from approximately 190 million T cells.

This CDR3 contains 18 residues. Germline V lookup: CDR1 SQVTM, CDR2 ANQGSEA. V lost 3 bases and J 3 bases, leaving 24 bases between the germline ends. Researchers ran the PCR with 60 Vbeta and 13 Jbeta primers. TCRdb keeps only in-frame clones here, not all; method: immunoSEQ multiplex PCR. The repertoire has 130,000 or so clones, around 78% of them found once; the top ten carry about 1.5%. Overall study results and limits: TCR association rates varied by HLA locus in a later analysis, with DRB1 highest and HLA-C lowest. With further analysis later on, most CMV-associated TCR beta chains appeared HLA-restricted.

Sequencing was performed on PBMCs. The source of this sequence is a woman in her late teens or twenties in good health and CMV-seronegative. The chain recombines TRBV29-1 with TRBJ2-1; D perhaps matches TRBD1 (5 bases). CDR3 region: CSVDQPYRNTWGYNEQFF. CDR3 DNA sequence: TGCAGCGTTGATCAGCCCTACAGGAATACATGGGGCTACAATGAGCAGTTCTTC.